Shown below are 4 T cell receptor beta chains from a single sample sequenced in a study of T cell responses to AZD1222 COVID-19 vaccine. Sequencing was performed with immunoSEQ multiplex PCR; in TCRdb, only in-frame clones are kept and a portion is missing. The sample includes 150,000 or so clones, 92% of them seen just once. Here the sequenced sample was peripheral blood, taken on day 0 of AZD1222 vaccination. All receptors derive from an adult in good health.

This clone appeared a single time. This chain uses TRBV6-2 or TRBV6-3 with TRBJ2-5, with D maybe TRBD1 (6 bases). Germline values: CDR1 MNHEY, CDR2 SVGEGT. The CDR3 extends over 16 amino acids. V was trimmed by 4 bases and J by 4 bases, leaving 19 bases between them. The CDR3, as DNA: TGTGCCAGCAGTTTTCCCCGGGACAATGGGGTAGAGACCCAGTACTTC. This codes for CASSFPRDNGVETQYF.

This clone is categorized as medium-sized. The V call is TRBV10-1, the J call TRBJ2-2, with D unclear. The V end was cut by 3 bases, the J end by 3 bases, with 8 bases between. The CDR3 length is 14 residues. Germline-derived CDR1 and CDR2 are WNHNN and SYGVQD (reference sequence). CDR3 amino acids: CASSDGTDTGELFF. CDR3 bases: TGCGCCAGCAGTGATGGCACCGACACCGGGGAGCTGTTTTTT.

V is TRBV29-1 and J is TRBJ2-7; 8 bases match TRBD2. V shed 0 bases, J shed 3 bases, and the junction held 7 bases outside the gene matches. Germline V gene lookup returns CDR1 SQVTM and CDR2 ANQGSEA. The CDR3 loop spans 15 amino acids. CDR3 protein: CSVEDPDSGDYEQYF. Written as DNA, the CDR3 is TGCAGCGTTGAAGATCCAGATAGCGGGGACTACGAGCAGTACTTC.

This chain links TRBV7-9 with TRBJ2-7, with 12 bases lining up with TRBD2. Germline V lookup: CDR1 SEHNR, CDR2 FQNEAQ (reference sequence). V dropped 5 bases and J dropped 0; count of bases not matched to a gene: 20. The CDR3 spans 21 residues. The CDR3 region is CASSTTFLAGGPTRSSYEQYF. CDR3 in DNA: TGTGCCAGCAGCACCACTTTTCTAGCGGGGGGGCCCACTAGGAGCTCCTACGAGCAGTACTTC. The variable domain in full, with the rest retrieved from reference TRBV7-9 and TRBJ2-7, is DTGVSQNPRHKITKRGQNVTFRCDPISEHNRLYWYRQTLGQGPEFLTYFQNEAQLEKSRLLSDRFSAERPKGSFSTLEIQRTEQGDSAMYLCASSTTFLAGGPTRSSYEQYFGPGTRLTVT.